This passage covers 27 T cell receptor beta chains from one sample sequenced in a study of CD8 T cells in ankylosing spondylitis. Whole-study results and caveats: There was a TCR beta motif, made of several highly homologous variants, that appeared characteristic of ankylosing spondylitis blood.

One entry per CDR3 protein, called by TCRdb with MiXCR from the 5' RACE reads. The table includes hundreds of thousands of distinct CDR3 sequences, around 18% detected once. No antigen has been identified for these receptors. Sequencing used blood, either unsorted or a sorted T cell fraction (not recorded which). All receptors come from a male donor with ankylosing spondylitis.

This clonotype was picked up a small number of times. The chain links TRBV5-1 to TRBJ1-1, with D maybe TRBD1 (6 bases). CDR3 size: 14 residues. CDR1 SGHRS and CDR2 YFSETQ come from the germline V gene. Trimming cost V 3 bases and J 3 bases, with 12 bases left between them. The CDR3 region has the DNA TGCGCCAGCAGCTACGCAACAGGGTACACTGAAGCTTTCTTT. Encoded protein: CASSYATGYTEAFF.

J is TRBJ2-7 and V is TRBV25-1; D is undetermined. CDR3 length equals 11 residues. Germline CDR1 is MGHDK and CDR2 is SYGVNS. V was pared by 4 bases and J by 3 bases, with 4 bases between. The CDR3 region has the DNA TGTGCCAGCAGTGGAAGCTACGAGCAGTACTTC. Protein product: CASSGSYEQYF.

This chain links TRBV7-9 with TRBJ2-7; unclear D gene. V shed 5 bases and J shed 5 bases, with 16 bases lying between them. CDR1 and CDR2 from the germline V gene are SEHNR and FQNEAQ (reference sequence). This CDR3 contains 14 residues. The CDR3 nucleotides read TGTGCCAGCAGCGCCGACCGACTGTCGGACGAGCAGTACTTC. It encodes CASSADRLSDEQYF.

The chain employs TRBV20-1 and TRBJ1-2, with a tentative D call TRBD1 (6 bases). V shed 6 bases and J shed 4 bases, with 15 bases lying between them. Germline V CDR1 and CDR2: DFQATT, SNEGSKA (reference sequence). The CDR3 consists of 13 residues. CDR3 sequence: CSAWDTVGYGYTF. In DNA form, the CDR3 reads TGCAGTGCCTGGGACACCGTGGGCTATGGCTACACCTTC.

This clonotype was recorded a few times. The V and J genes are TRBV11-3 and TRBJ2-7, with D maybe TRBD2 (5 bases). The CDR3 is 15 amino acids. V was trimmed by 5 bases and J by 3 bases, leaving 17 bases between them. Germline V lookup: CDR1 SGHNT, CDR2 YENEEA. The DNA of the CDR3 is TGTGCCAGCAGCCGCCTCGGGGATTCGGACTACGAGCAGTACTTC. It is translated as CASSRLGDSDYEQYF.

The V gene is TRBV7-9, the J gene TRBJ2-1; TRBD1 might be the D (6 bases). The germline V gene encodes CDR1 SEHNR and CDR2 FQNEAQ (reference sequence). Trimming stripped 4 bases from V and 14 bases from J, with 21 bases between. The CDR3 consists of 14 residues. The CDR3 sequence: CASSSDRLNEGEFF. As DNA, the CDR3 is TGTGCCAGCAGCTCGGACAGACTAAATGAGGGGGAGTTCTTC.

This chain links TRBV7-2 with TRBJ2-2, with D unclear. Deletions cut 1 base from V and 5 bases from J, with 8 bases between. The germline CDR1 and CDR2 sequences are SGHTA and FQGNSA. The CDR3 has 14 amino acids. CDR3 amino acids: CASSLVTTTGELFF. CDR3 DNA: TGTGCCAGCAGCTTAGTCACTACAACCGGGGAGCTGTTTTTT.

This CDR3 reads CASSLAGDRDYGYTF. The DNA for the CDR3 is TGTGCCAGCAGCTTAGCGGGGGACAGGGACTATGGCTACACCTTC. The genes are TRBV7-6 and TRBJ1-2, with 9 bases identical to TRBD1. The V and J ends lost 0 bases and 3 bases, in that order; junction bases with no gene match: 2. The germline V gene has CDR1 SGHVS and CDR2 FNYEAQ. The CDR3 contains 15 residues. Supplemented by reference TRBV7-6 and TRBJ1-2, the full variable domain reads GAGVSQSPRYKVTKRGQDVALRCDPISGHVSLYWYRQALGQGPEFLTYFNYEAQQDKSGLPNDRFSAERPEGSISTLTIQRTEQRDSAMYRCASSLAGDRDYGYTFGSGTRLTVV.

The chain employs TRBV2 and TRBJ2-3; 10 bases are shared with TRBD2. Germline V gene lookup returns CDR1 SNHLY and CDR2 FYNNEI. Trimming at V came to 2 bases and at J to 4 bases, leaving 9 bases not matched to a gene. This CDR3 has 17 amino acids. CDR3 amino acids: CASSEWASGSVADTQYF. Written as DNA, the CDR3 is TGTGCCAGCAGTGAATGGGCTAGCGGGAGTGTAGCAGATACGCAGTATTTT.

This clonotype was seen a handful of times. The chain joins TRBV5-1 to TRBJ2-7, with TRBD1 identical over 8 bases. In germline, CDR1 is SGHRS, CDR2 YFSETQ. The ends lost 0 bases at V and 3 bases at J; junction bases unmatched: 5. This CDR3 contains 15 residues. The CDR3 is CASSLDRGTGYEQYF. CDR3 sequence (DNA): TGCGCCAGCAGCTTGGACAGGGGGACAGGCTACGAGCAGTACTTC.

This sequence joins TRBV14 and TRBJ2-7; TRBD1 is a possible D gene (5 bases). V shed 4 bases and J shed 4 bases, with 14 bases lying between them. Germline V gives CDR1 SGHDN, CDR2 FVKESK. The CDR3 consists of 14 residues. The CDR3 spells CASSPRQTPYEQYF. The CDR3 DNA follows: TGTGCCAGCAGCCCCAGACAGACCCCTTACGAGCAGTACTTC. The full variable domain, completed using reference TRBV14 and TRBJ2-7, is EAGVTQFPSHSVIEKGQTVTLRCDPISGHDNLYWYRRVMGKEIKFLLHFVKESKQDESGMPNNRFLAERTGGTYSTLKVQPAELEDSGVYFCASSPRQTPYEQYFGPGTRLTVT.

In its sample, this clonotype was seen a few times. This chain connects TRBV6-5 to TRBJ2-1; the D gene could be TRBD1 or TRBD2 (5 bases each). The CDR3 totals 14 residues. CDR1 and CDR2 (germline): MNHEY, SVGAGI. Trimming took 2 bases from V and 5 from J, leaving 10 bases between them. The chain's CDR3 is CASSYDGAHNEQFF. The CDR3 DNA reads as TGTGCCAGCAGTTACGACGGGGCCCACAATGAGCAGTTCTTC.

This clonotype was seen only a few times. V is TRBV7-3 and J is TRBJ2-1; D is perhaps TRBD1 (6 bases). The CDR3 consists of 17 residues. Trimming stripped 5 bases from V and 5 bases from J, with 22 bases between. The germline gives CDR1 SGHTA, CDR2 FQGTGA. Written as DNA, the CDR3 is TGTGCCAGCAGCAAATGGACAGTTTCTCACTTCGACAATGAGCAGTTCTTC. As protein: CASSKWTVSHFDNEQFF.

Only a few counts were recorded for this clonotype. This chain uses TRBV7-9 with TRBJ2-7; D is unclear. Germline CDR1 SEHNR, CDR2 FQNEAQ (reference sequence). The CDR3 has 12 residues. V dropped 1 base and J dropped 5 bases, with 6 bases sitting between them. CDR3 coding DNA: TGTGCCAGCAGCTTAGGTGTTGACGAGCAGTACTTC. Its protein product is CASSLGVDEQYF.

This clonotype appeared many times. The V and J genes are TRBV4-3 and TRBJ2-1; D ambiguous. Trimming cost V 0 bases and J 6 bases, with 9 bases left between them. CDR1 and CDR2 (germline): LGHNA, YSLEER. The CDR3 runs 14 residues. The CDR3 sequence is CASSQDLGSNEQFF. DNA of the CDR3: TGCGCCAGCAGCCAAGATCTTGGATCCAATGAGCAGTTCTTC.

This clonotype occurred a few times. V and J are TRBV7-3 and TRBJ1-1; tentative D call: TRBD1 (5 bases). Germline V gene lookup returns CDR1 SGHTA and CDR2 FQGTGA. Deletions cut 2 bases from V and 4 bases from J, with 17 bases between. The CDR3 length is 16 residues. The DNA of the CDR3 is TGTGCCAGCAGCTTATCGGGGGGATTGGGGAGCACTGAAGCTTTCTTT. Its protein is CASSLSGGLGSTEAFF.

V gene TRBV4-2 combines with J gene TRBJ1-5; D remains ambiguous. V gave up 0 bases and J gave up 3 bases, with 24 bases separating them. From germline, CDR1 is LGHNA and CDR2 YNFKEQ. This CDR3 has 20 amino acids. For the CDR3, the DNA is TGTGCCAGCAGCCAAGATTGGTCCGCCCTGGTGCCCGGCACCAATCAGCCCCAGCATTTT. Amino acids: CASSQDWSALVPGTNQPQHF.

The chain uses TRBV6-1 and TRBJ2-3; TRBD1 might be the D (6 bases). The germline V gene encodes CDR1 MNHNS and CDR2 SASEGT. This CDR3 region has 13 residues. With 1 base removed from V and 6 bases from J, the gap between germline ends came to 8 bases. CDR3 bases: TGTGCCAGCAGTGAAGAGCAGGGGGATACGCAGTATTTT. Translating it yields CASSEEQGDTQYF.

The genes are TRBV27 and TRBJ2-7; D ambiguous. Trimming removed 3 bases from V and 1 base from J, with 7 bases in between. CDR1 is MNHEY and CDR2 is SMNVEV in the germline V gene (reference sequence). The CDR3 spans 13 residues. The DNA of the CDR3 is TGTGCCAGCAGTTTCGTGGGTTCCTACGAGCAGTACTTC. It translates to CASSFVGSYEQYF.

CDR3: CASSYLAAKNTEAFF. The CDR3 DNA sequence: TGTGCCAGCAGTTACCTTGCGGCGAAGAACACTGAAGCTTTCTTT. The chain joins TRBV6-5 to TRBJ1-1; D uncertain. Germline V gene lookup returns CDR1 MNHEY and CDR2 SVGAGI. CDR3 size: 15 residues. V lost 2 bases, J lost 1 base, and 11 bases lay in between.

The table lists this clonotype with a few counts. This chain connects TRBV10-2 to TRBJ1-3, with a weak D call TRBD1 (5 bases). The CDR3 runs 13 residues. CDR1 and CDR2 from the germline V gene are WSHSY and SAAADI. Trimming took off 4 bases at V and 2 bases at J, with 6 bases between the two ends. CDR3 nucleotide sequence: TGCGCCAGCAGTGCAGGGCCTGGAAACACCATATATTTT. The encoded protein is CASSAGPGNTIYF.

This chain uses TRBV27 with TRBJ2-1, with D tentatively TRBD2 (6 bases). V was shortened by 9 bases and J by 8 bases, with 23 bases between the two germline ends. The CDR3 covers 15 residues. CDR1 is MNHEY and CDR2 is SMNVEV in the germline V gene (reference sequence). DNA for the CDR3: TGTGCCAGTACAGAGTCGGGACTCGAATACGATGAGCAGTTCTTC. Amino acids: CASTESGLEYDEQFF.

The genes are TRBV27 and TRBJ2-3; maybe TRBD2 (6 bases). Per the germline V gene, CDR1 is MNHEY and CDR2 is SMNVEV (reference sequence). V lost 6 bases and J 2 bases, leaving 12 bases between the germline ends. This CDR3 has 14 residues. The CDR3 loop reads CASRTVRDTDTQYF. CDR3 DNA sequence: TGTGCCAGCAGGACGGTGCGGGACACAGATACGCAGTATTTT.

The rearrangement joins TRBV5-8 to TRBJ2-7, with unresolved D. The ends were cut back, 4 bases at V and 6 bases at J, with 14 bases in the middle. Germline CDR1 reads SGHTS; CDR2 reads YDEGEE. This CDR3 is built from 13 residues. The CDR3 bases are TGTGCCAGCAGCCCCCGCAGGCTAAGCGAGCAGTACTTC. Residues: CASSPRRLSEQYF.

The J gene is TRBJ2-7, the V gene TRBV11-2; tentatively, D is TRBD2 (6 bases). The length of the CDR3 is 16 residues. Germline CDR1 is SGHAT and CDR2 is FQNNGV. Trimming took 1 base from V and 5 from J, leaving 18 bases between them. The CDR3: CASSLVPGSNPDEQYF. CDR3 DNA: TGTGCCAGCAGCTTAGTCCCCGGGAGTAATCCCGACGAGCAGTACTTC.

V and J are TRBV5-1 and TRBJ1-1; no definite D call. From germline, CDR1 is SGHRS and CDR2 YFSETQ. V was clipped by 2 bases and J by 11 bases, with 13 bases between them. The CDR3 runs 12 residues. CDR3 region: CASSLNSLDAFF. The CDR3 nucleotides are TGCGCCAGCAGCTTAAACTCCCTGGATGCTTTCTTT. Using reference TRBV5-1 and TRBJ1-1 for the parts outside the CDR3, the full variable domain is KAGVTQTPRYLIKTRGQQVTLSCSPISGHRSVSWYQQTPGQGLQFLFEYFSETQRNKGNFPGRFSGRQFSNSRSEMNVSTLELGDSALYLCASSLNSLDAFFGQGTRLTVV.

V and J are TRBV20-1 and TRBJ2-2, with 8 positions matching TRBD2. The V gene's germline CDR1 is DFQATT and CDR2 SNEGSKA (reference sequence). The CDR3 has 17 amino acids. V shed 0 bases and J 7 bases; nucleotides not matched to a gene: 13. As DNA, the CDR3 is TGCAGTGCTAGAGATCCTACTAGCGGCCATGAAGTCGGGGAGCTGTTTTTT. Its protein is CSARDPTSGHEVGELFF.